A single T cell receptor beta chain is shown here with its context. No antigen is known for it. There were healthy Caucasian individuals from Russia, aged about 6 to 95, serving as donors. Each donor had roughly 10 milliliters of peripheral blood drawn. Through a sample-barcoded 5' primer and a J-beta primer mix, a second PCR was run for about 7 to 12 cycles. TCRdb passed the 5' RACE reads through MiXCR, listing each CDR3 protein once. The repertoire holds about a million distinct CDR3 sequences, approximately 38% seen once, with under 15% in the top ten. The source of the sample is a study of blood T cells in healthy people across ages. Study-wide results and limits: A strong correlation between TCR beta diversity and naive T cell percentage was seen. Roughly linear age-related decline in beta diversity appeared, significant by age around 36.

Germline assignment: CDR1 MNHEY and CDR2 SMNVEV (reference sequence). V gave up 1 base and J gave up 5 bases, with 17 bases separating them. The CDR3 loop spans 17 amino acids. The chain recombines TRBV27 with TRBJ1-4; TRBD1 might be the D (6 bases). The sequencing input was blood. This TCR came from a man aged 18 to 30 in good health. This CDR3 is CASSLWGSGALNEKLFF. In nucleotides, the CDR3 is TGTGCCAGCAGTTTATGGGGGTCGGGGGCGCTGAATGAAAAACTGTTTTTT.